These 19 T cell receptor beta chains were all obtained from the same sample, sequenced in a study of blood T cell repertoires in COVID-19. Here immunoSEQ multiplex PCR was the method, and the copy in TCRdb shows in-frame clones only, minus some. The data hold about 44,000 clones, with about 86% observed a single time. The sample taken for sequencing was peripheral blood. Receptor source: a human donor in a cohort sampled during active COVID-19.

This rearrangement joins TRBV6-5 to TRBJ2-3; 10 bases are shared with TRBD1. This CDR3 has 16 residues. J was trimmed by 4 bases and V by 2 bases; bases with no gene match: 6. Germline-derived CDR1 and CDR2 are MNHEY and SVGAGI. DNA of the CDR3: TGTGCCAGCAGTTACACCTCGACAGGGGGCCCAGATACGCAGTATTTT. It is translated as CASSYTSTGGPDTQYF.

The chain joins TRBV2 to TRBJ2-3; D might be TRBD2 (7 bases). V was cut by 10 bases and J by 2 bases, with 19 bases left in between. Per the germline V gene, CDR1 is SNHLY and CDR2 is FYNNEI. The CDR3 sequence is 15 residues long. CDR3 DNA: TGTGCCACCAGCGGGGCGGGGGCCTTCACAGATACGCAGTATTTT. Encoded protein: CATSGAGAFTDTQYF. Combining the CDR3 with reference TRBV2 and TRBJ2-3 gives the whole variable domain EPEVTQTPSHQVTQMGQEVILRCVPISNHLYFYWYRQILGQKVEFLVSFYNNEISEKSEIFDDQFSVERPDGSNFTLKIRSTKLEDSAMYFCATSGAGAFTDTQYFGPGTRLTVL.

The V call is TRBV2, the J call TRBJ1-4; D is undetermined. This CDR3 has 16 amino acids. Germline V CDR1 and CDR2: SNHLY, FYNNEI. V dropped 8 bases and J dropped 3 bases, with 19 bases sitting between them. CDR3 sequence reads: CASATYPPLPNEKLFF. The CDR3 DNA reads TGTGCCAGCGCTACGTACCCTCCCTTACCTAATGAAAAACTGTTTTTT.

DNA of the CDR3: TGTGCCACCAGGGTGACAGGGGAGAGCAATCAGCCCCAGCATTTT. It encodes CATRVTGESNQPQHF. The chain links TRBV24-1 to TRBJ1-5; 8 bases are shared with TRBD1. The V gene end was trimmed by 7 bases and the J gene end by 1 base; junction bases not matched to a gene: 5. The length of the CDR3 is 15 residues. The germline gives CDR1 KGHDR, CDR2 SFDVKD.

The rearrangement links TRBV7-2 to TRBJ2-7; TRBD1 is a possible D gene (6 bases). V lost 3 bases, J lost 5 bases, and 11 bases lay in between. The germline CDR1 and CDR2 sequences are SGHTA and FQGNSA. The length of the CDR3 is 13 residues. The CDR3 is CASSFTGINEQYF. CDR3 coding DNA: TGTGCCAGCAGCTTCACAGGGATCAACGAGCAGTACTTC.

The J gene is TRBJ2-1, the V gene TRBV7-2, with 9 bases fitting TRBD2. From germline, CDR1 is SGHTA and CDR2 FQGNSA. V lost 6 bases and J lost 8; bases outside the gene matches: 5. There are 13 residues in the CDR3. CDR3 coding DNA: TGTGCCAGCAGTTATGGACTAGCGTATGAGCAGTTCTTC. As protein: CASSYGLAYEQFF.

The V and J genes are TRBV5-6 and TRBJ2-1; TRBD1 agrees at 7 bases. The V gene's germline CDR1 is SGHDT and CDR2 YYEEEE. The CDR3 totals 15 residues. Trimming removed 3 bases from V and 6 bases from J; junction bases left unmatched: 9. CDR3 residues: CASSYNLGQVNEQFF. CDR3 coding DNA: TGTGCCAGCAGCTACAACCTAGGACAGGTCAATGAGCAGTTCTTC.

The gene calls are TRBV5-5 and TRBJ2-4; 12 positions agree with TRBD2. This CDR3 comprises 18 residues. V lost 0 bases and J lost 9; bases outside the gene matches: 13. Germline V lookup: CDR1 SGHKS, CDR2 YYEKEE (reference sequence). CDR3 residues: CASSLEGTSGWERGIQYF. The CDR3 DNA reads TGTGCCAGCAGCTTGGAGGGGACTAGCGGGTGGGAGAGAGGCATTCAGTACTTC.

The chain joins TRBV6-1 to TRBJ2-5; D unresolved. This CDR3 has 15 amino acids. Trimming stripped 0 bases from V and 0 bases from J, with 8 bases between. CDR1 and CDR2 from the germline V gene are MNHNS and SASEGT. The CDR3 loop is CASSEAFTDQETQYF. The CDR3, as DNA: TGTGCCAGCAGTGAAGCGTTCACAGACCAAGAGACCCAGTACTTC.

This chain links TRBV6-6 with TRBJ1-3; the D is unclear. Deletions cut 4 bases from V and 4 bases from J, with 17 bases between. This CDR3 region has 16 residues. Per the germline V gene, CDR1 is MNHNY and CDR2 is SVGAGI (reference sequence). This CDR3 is CASSFPPGETGNTIYF. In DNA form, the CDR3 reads TGTGCCAGCAGTTTTCCCCCAGGCGAAACCGGAAACACCATATATTTT.

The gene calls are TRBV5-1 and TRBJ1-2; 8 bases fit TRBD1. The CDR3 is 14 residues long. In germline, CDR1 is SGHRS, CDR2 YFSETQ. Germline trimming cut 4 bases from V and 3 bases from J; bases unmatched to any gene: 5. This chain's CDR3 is CASSSSGGDYGYTF. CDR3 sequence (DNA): TGCGCCAGCAGCAGCTCAGGGGGCGACTATGGCTACACCTTC.

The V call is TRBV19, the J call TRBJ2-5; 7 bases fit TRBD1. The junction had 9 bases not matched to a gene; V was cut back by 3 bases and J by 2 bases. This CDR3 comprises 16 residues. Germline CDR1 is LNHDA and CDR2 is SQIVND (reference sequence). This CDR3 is CASSIRRTGRQETQYF. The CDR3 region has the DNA TGTGCCAGTAGTATCCGAAGGACAGGAAGACAAGAGACCCAGTACTTC. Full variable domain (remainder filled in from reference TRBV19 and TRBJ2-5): DGGITQSPKYLFRKEGQNVTLSCEQNLNHDAMYWYRQDPGQGLRLIYYSQIVNDFQKGDIAEGYSVSREKKESFPLTVTSAQKNPTAFYLCASSIRRTGRQETQYFGPGTRLLVL.

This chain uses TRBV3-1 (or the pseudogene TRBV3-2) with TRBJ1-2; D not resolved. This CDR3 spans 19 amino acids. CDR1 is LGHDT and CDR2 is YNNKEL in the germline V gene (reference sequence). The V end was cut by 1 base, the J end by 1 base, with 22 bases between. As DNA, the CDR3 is TGTGCCAGCAGCCAAGGGCTAAGGATTTTAAGAGGGAGTAACTATGGCTACACCTTC. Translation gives CASSQGLRILRGSNYGYTF.

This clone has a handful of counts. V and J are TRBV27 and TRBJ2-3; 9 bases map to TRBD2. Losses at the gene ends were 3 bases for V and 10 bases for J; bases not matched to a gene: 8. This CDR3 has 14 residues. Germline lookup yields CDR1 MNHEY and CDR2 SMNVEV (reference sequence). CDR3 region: CASSFGASGGSQYF. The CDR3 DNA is TGTGCCAGCAGTTTTGGGGCAAGCGGGGGGTCGCAGTATTTT.

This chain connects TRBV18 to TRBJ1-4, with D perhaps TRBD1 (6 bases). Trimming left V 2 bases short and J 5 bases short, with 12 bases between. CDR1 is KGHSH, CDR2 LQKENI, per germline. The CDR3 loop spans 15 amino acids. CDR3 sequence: CASSPSGDGNEKLFF. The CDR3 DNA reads TGTGCCAGCTCACCATCAGGGGACGGGAATGAAAAACTGTTTTTT.

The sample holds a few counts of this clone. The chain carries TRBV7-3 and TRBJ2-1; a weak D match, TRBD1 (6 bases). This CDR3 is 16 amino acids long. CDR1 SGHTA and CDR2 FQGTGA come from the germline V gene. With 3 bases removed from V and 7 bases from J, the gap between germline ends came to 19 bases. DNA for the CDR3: TGTGCCAGCAGCTTCTCTCGAGGGGGAGCAACAAATGAGCAGTTCTTC. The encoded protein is CASSFSRGGATNEQFF.

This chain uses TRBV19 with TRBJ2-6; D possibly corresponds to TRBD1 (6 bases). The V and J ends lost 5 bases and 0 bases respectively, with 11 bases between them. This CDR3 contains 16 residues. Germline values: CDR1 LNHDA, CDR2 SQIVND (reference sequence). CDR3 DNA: TGTGCCAGTAGTCCAGGGGACCTCTCTGGGGCCAACGTCCTGACTTTC. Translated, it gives CASSPGDLSGANVLTF. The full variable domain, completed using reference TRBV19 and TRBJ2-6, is DGGITQSPKYLFRKEGQNVTLSCEQNLNHDAMYWYRQDPGQGLRLIYYSQIVNDFQKGDIAEGYSVSREKKESFPLTVTSAQKNPTAFYLCASSPGDLSGANVLTFGAGSRLTVL.

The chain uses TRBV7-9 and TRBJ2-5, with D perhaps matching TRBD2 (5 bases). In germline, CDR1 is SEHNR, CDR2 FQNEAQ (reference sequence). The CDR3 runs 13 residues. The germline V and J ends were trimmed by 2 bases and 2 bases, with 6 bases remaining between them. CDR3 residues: CASSLSGQETQYF. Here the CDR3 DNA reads TGTGCCAGCAGCTTAAGCGGTCAAGAGACCCAGTACTTC.

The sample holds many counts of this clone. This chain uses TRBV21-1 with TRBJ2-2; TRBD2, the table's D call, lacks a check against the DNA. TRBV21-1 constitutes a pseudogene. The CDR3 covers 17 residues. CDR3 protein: CASSKGVAGASTGELFF. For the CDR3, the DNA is TGTGCCAGCAGCAAAGGGGTAGCGGGGGCGAGCACCGGGGAGCTGTTTTTT.